Reported below is one T cell receptor beta chain. It was with unique molecular identifiers that the TCRbeta library was prepared. TCRdb ran MiXCR on the PCR reads and lists one entry per CDR3 protein. The table lists some 500,000 distinct CDR3 sequences, around 16% of them singletons. This sample is drawn from a study of T-cell reconstitution after alpha-beta-depleted transplantation in children. V was cut by 4 bases and J by 0 bases, with 16 bases left in between. Germline V gene lookup returns CDR1 DFQATT and CDR2 SNEGSKA (reference sequence). The CDR3 loop spans 15 amino acids. This chain connects TRBV20-1 to TRBJ2-7; D unclear. The sequence came from a human donor who donated a stem cell graft to a child with acute lymphoblastic leukemia. The material was PBMCs from the stem cell graft donor, obtained from the stem cell graft. The CDR3 spells CSAIHGLFDSYEQYF. DNA of the CDR3: TGCAGTGCTATTCATGGCCTTTTCGACTCCTACGAGCAGTACTTC.